The sequence of this T cell receptor beta chain was determined in a study of shared clonotypes between healthy human individuals. In the study overall: Each donor had three CD4 naive, three CD4 memory, two CD8 naive and one CD8 memory plate. Findings and caveats of the study: Sorted-subset samples were not fully sequenced, rarefaction indicated. Memory subsets generally showed lower estimated richness than naive subsets.

This clone appeared once. Its matching antigen is unknown. The assay was immunoSEQ multiplex PCR, and TCRdb's table has in-frame clones only and misses some. The sample lists roughly 530,000 clones; 90% to 96% were seen once. The CDR3 contains 14 residues. V shed 4 bases and J shed 4 bases, with 14 bases lying between them. CDR1 and CDR2 from the germline V gene are SGDLS and YYNGEE. Donors, healthy HIV-negative adults, lacked recent acute infections or vaccinations. Material for sequencing was naive CD4+ T cells sorted from blood. Specified subset: CD45RA+ positively selected. This TCR was recovered from a woman in her twenties or thirties in good health. The chain recombines TRBV9 with TRBJ1-1; D is possibly TRBD1 (5 bases). The CDR3 DNA sequence: TGTGCCAGCAGCCGAGTTGGGGGTGGCACTGAAGCTTTCTTT. This encodes CASSRVGGGTEAFF. Using reference TRBV9 and TRBJ1-1 for the parts outside the CDR3, the full variable domain is DSGVTQTPKHLITATGQRVTLRCSPRSGDLSVYWYQQSLDQGLQFLIQYYNGEERAKGNILERFSAQQFPDLHSELNLSSLELGDSALYFCASSRVGGGTEAFFGQGTRLTVV.